The 27 T cell receptor beta chains listed next were all sequenced from one sample in a study of blood T cell repertoires in COVID-19. Profiled with immunoSEQ multiplex PCR; TCRdb holds only in-frame clones, not every one. This sample carries 240,000 or so clones, around 80% of them seen once, and the ten largest clones take less than 3.5%. The sequencing sample was made of peripheral blood. The source is a woman between 18 and 30 years old with acute or convalescent COVID-19.

The CDR3 loop reads CASSPPGSTEAFF. CDR3 nucleotides: TGTGCCAGCTCACCACCAGGGAGCACTGAAGCTTTCTTT. The chain links TRBV18 to TRBJ1-1; the D is unclear. Germline V gene sequence: CDR1 KGHSH, CDR2 LQKENI. The CDR3 is 13 residues long. V lost 0 bases and J lost 4, with 6 bases in between.

The gene calls are TRBV11-2 and TRBJ1-2; TRBD1 matches 8 bases. CDR3 length equals 15 residues. The germline V gene has CDR1 SGHAT and CDR2 FQNNGV. V dropped 0 bases and J dropped 6; count of bases not matched to a gene: 6. CDR3 protein: CASSLDVGQVNGYTF. CDR3 bases: TGTGCCAGCAGCTTAGACGTGGGACAGGTTAATGGCTACACCTTC.

V is TRBV28 and J is TRBJ2-5; possibly TRBD1 for D (6 bases). The CDR3 contains 12 residues. The V end was cut by 6 bases, the J end by 9 bases, with 14 bases between. Germline CDR1 is MDHEN and CDR2 is SYDVKM. CDR3: CASSPRWGPQYF. The CDR3 DNA follows: TGTGCCAGCAGCCCCCGTTGGGGGCCCCAGTACTTC.

This chain joins TRBV30 and TRBJ2-2; D uncertain. Germline V gene sequence: CDR1 GTSNPN, CDR2 SVGIG (reference sequence). The CDR3 runs to 13 residues. Trimming pared 1 base from V and 3 bases from J, leaving 6 bases between. CDR3 region: CAWSELHTGELFF. CDR3 nucleotides: TGTGCCTGGAGTGAACTACACACCGGGGAGCTGTTTTTT.

The gene calls are TRBV9 and TRBJ2-1; no clear D gene. The CDR3 contains 13 residues. The germline V gene has CDR1 SGDLS and CDR2 YYNGEE. V was pared by 3 bases and J by 9 bases, with 13 bases between. The CDR3: CASSGTRWSEQFF. The CDR3 bases are TGTGCCAGCAGCGGTACGCGGTGGAGTGAGCAGTTCTTC.

The rearrangement uses TRBV3-1 (or the pseudogene TRBV3-2) and TRBJ1-6, with 7 bases that match TRBD1. J was trimmed by 6 bases and V by 1 base; bases with no gene match: 9. The CDR3 totals 17 residues. Germline V CDR1 and CDR2: LGHDT, YNNKEL (reference sequence). CDR3 nucleotide sequence: TGTGCCAGCAGCCAAGGACAGGGTAGAGGAGGTAATTCACCCCTCCACTTT. This encodes CASSQGQGRGGNSPLHF.

The chain has TRBV6-5 and TRBJ2-2; TRBD2 matches at 9 bases. The CDR3 sequence is 13 residues long. The germline gives CDR1 MNHEY, CDR2 SVGAGI. J lost 5 bases, V lost 6 bases, and 1 base had no gene match. CDR3 protein: CASRREGTGELFF. The CDR3 nucleotides read TGTGCCAGCAGGCGGGAGGGGACCGGGGAGCTGTTTTTT.

The chain combines TRBV7-3 with TRBJ2-5, with D possibly matching TRBD2 (5 bases). Germline-derived CDR1 and CDR2 are SGHTA and FQGTGA. The CDR3 covers 13 residues. Between the trimmed V and J ends, which lost 3 bases and 2 bases, there was a span of 7 bases. The DNA of the CDR3 is TGTGCCAGCAGCTTTGGCGGGCAAGAGACCCAGTACTTC. Its translation: CASSFGGQETQYF.

This chain uses TRBV28 with TRBJ1-5; TRBD1 aligns across 7 bases. Trimming removed 7 bases from V and 4 bases from J; junction bases left unmatched: 4. The CDR3 extends over 13 amino acids. Germline loops: CDR1 MDHEN, CDR2 SYDVKM. The chain's CDR3 is CASIRGQNQPQHF. The CDR3, as DNA: TGTGCCAGCATCAGGGGACAGAATCAGCCCCAGCATTTT.

This clone was observed once. The CDR3 DNA follows: TGTGCCAGCAGCCCACAGCCCCAGAATAATTCACCCCTCCACTTT. Encoded protein: CASSPQPQNNSPLHF. The rearrangement links TRBV7-2 to TRBJ1-6; D is ambiguous. Trimming stripped 5 bases from V and 5 bases from J, with 13 bases between. CDR1 is SGHTA, CDR2 FQGNSA, per germline. This CDR3 has 15 amino acids. Full variable domain (outside the CDR3, taken from reference TRBV7-2 and TRBJ1-6): GAGVSQSPSNKVTEKGKDVELRCDPISGHTALYWYRQSLGQGLEFLIYFQGNSAPDKSGLPSDRFSAERTGGSVSTLTIQRTQQEDSAVYLCASSPQPQNNSPLHFGNGTRLTVT.

This chain links TRBV5-1 with TRBJ1-2, with a possible D match to TRBD1 (5 bases). The V gene lost 2 bases and the J gene lost 7 bases, with 12 bases spanning the gap. The CDR3 consists of 13 residues. Germline CDR1 is SGHRS and CDR2 is YFSETQ. For the CDR3, the DNA is TGCGCCAGCAGCTTTCCGGACACCCTTGGCTACACCTTC. It translates to CASSFPDTLGYTF.

Here the CDR3 reads CASSIEGRNSPLHF. The CDR3 bases are TGTGCCAGTAGTATAGAAGGCAGGAATTCACCCCTCCACTTT. The chain recombines TRBV19 with TRBJ1-6, with no clear D. The V gene lost 0 bases and the J gene lost 7 bases, with 7 bases spanning the gap. Germline CDR1 reads LNHDA; CDR2 reads SQIVND (reference sequence). There are 14 residues in the CDR3.

This clone was found many times. The rearrangement uses TRBV5-6 and TRBJ1-2, with TRBD1 matching over 7 bases. The CDR3 totals 14 residues. V shed 4 bases and J 3 bases; nucleotides not matched to a gene: 6. CDR1 and CDR2 from the germline V gene are SGHDT and YYEEEE. CDR3 in DNA: TGTGCCAGCAGCACACCGGGACAGCACTATGGCTACACCTTC. It codes for CASSTPGQHYGYTF.

In the case of this clone: One end of the junction varies from germline; a read error may be responsible. The J gene is TRBJ2-1, the V gene TRBV7-7, with a tentative D call TRBD1 (5 bases). The germline gives CDR1 SSHAT, CDR2 FNYEAQ (reference sequence). This CDR3 has 15 amino acids. CDR3 in DNA: TGTGCTAGCAGCTTGAAGGGGCACCTATACAATGAGCAGTTCTTC. It codes for CASSLKGHLYNEQFF.

J is TRBJ1-2 and V is TRBV5-6, with TRBD1 as a possible D gene (6 bases). From germline, CDR1 is SGHDT and CDR2 YYEEEE. The germline V and J ends were trimmed by 3 bases and 2 bases, with 11 bases remaining between them. The CDR3 is made up of 14 amino acids. The chain's CDR3 is CASSSGTRNYGYTF. CDR3 nucleotide sequence: TGTGCCAGCAGCTCGGGGACAAGAAACTATGGCTACACCTTC.

This chain joins TRBV4-3 and TRBJ2-1, with D maybe TRBD2 (5 bases). The V gene lost 4 bases and the J gene lost 2 bases, with 15 bases spanning the gap. CDR1 is LGHNA and CDR2 is YSLEER in the germline V gene. CDR3 length: 16 residues. The DNA of the CDR3 is TGCGCCAGCAGCCGAGACCGACGGGGTACCTACAATGAGCAGTTCTTC. This sequence encodes CASSRDRRGTYNEQFF.

The chain carries TRBV11-2 and TRBJ2-2; perhaps TRBD1 as D (6 bases). The CDR3 consists of 15 residues. Per the germline V gene, CDR1 is SGHAT and CDR2 is FQNNGV. Trimming removed 5 bases at V and 4 bases at J, with 14 bases between. CDR3: CASSLNRDFTGELFF. The CDR3, as DNA: TGTGCCAGCAGCCTAAACAGGGATTTCACCGGGGAGCTGTTTTTT.

The chain recombines TRBV6-5 with TRBJ2-1; 7 bases agree with TRBD2. With V trimmed by 0 bases and J by 9 bases, 11 bases remained unmatched. The length of the CDR3 is 16 residues. CDR1 and CDR2 from the germline V gene are MNHEY and SVGAGI. DNA for the CDR3: TGTGCCAGCAGTTACTCGCGAGGGAGGGCCAGCACTGAGCAGTTCTTC. As protein: CASSYSRGRASTEQFF.

V gene TRBV25-1 combines with J gene TRBJ1-2; D remains unclear. Germline loops: CDR1 MGHDK, CDR2 SYGVNS. V was pared by 2 bases and J by 6 bases, with 7 bases between. This CDR3 is built from 12 residues. The CDR3 sequence: CASSEGRNGYTF. CDR3 nucleotides: TGTGCCAGCAGTGAAGGCCGTAATGGCTACACCTTC.

In its sample, this clone was seen once. The rearrangement uses TRBV5-4 and TRBJ1-2; 8 bases are a match to TRBD1. The CDR3 spans 16 residues. The germline V gene encodes CDR1 SGHNT and CDR2 YYREEE (reference sequence). The junction had 9 bases not matched to a gene; V was cut back by 4 bases and J by 1 base. The DNA of the CDR3 is TGTGCCAGCAGCCCGGAGGGGACAGGCGTTAACTATGGCTACACCTTC. It specifies CASSPEGTGVNYGYTF.

The chain uses TRBV5-1 and TRBJ2-2; D is possibly TRBD1 (6 bases). The CDR3 runs to 17 residues. The ends were cut back, 1 base at V and 7 bases at J, with 20 bases in the middle. CDR1 and CDR2 from the germline V gene are SGHRS and YFSETQ. The CDR3 sequence is CASSLIVQGHSGGELFF. Here the CDR3 DNA reads TGCGCCAGCAGCTTGATCGTTCAGGGACACTCGGGCGGGGAGCTGTTTTTT.

This sequence joins TRBV7-9 and TRBJ2-3, with D hard to call. With 5 bases removed from V and 3 bases from J, the gap between germline ends came to 12 bases. The germline CDR1 and CDR2 sequences are SEHNR and FQNEAQ (reference sequence). The CDR3 covers 14 residues. As DNA, the CDR3 is TGTGCCAGCAGCCTGAGTATACGGACAGATACGCAGTATTTT. This translates into CASSLSIRTDTQYF. The variable domain in full, with the rest retrieved from reference TRBV7-9 and TRBJ2-3, is DTGVSQNPRHKITKRGQNVTFRCDPISEHNRLYWYRQTLGQGPEFLTYFQNEAQLEKSRLLSDRFSAERPKGSFSTLEIQRTEQGDSAMYLCASSLSIRTDTQYFGPGTRLTVL.

The chain joins TRBV27 to TRBJ1-2; D perhaps matches TRBD1 (6 bases). This CDR3 is built from 14 residues. V was cut by 0 bases and J by 6 bases, with 11 bases left in between. Germline-derived CDR1 and CDR2 are MNHEY and SMNVEV (reference sequence). CDR3 in amino acids: CASSLSPGTNGYTF. The CDR3 bases are TGTGCCAGCAGTTTATCCCCCGGGACAAATGGCTACACCTTC.

CDR3 in DNA: TGTGCCAGCAGCTTAGATCGAGGGCTAGCGGGAGCTGAGACCCAGTACTTC. Translation: CASSLDRGLAGAETQYF. V gene TRBV11-2 combines with J gene TRBJ2-5, with 10 bases identical to TRBD2. The CDR3 covers 17 residues. CDR1 and CDR2 from the germline V gene are SGHAT and FQNNGV. J was trimmed by 5 bases and V by 0 bases; bases with no gene match: 9.

The CDR3 region has the DNA TGTGCCTGGAGCCAGCCCCGGGGAAAGGCGTTCTCTAATTCACCCCTCCACTTT. Amino acid sequence: CAWSQPRGKAFSNSPLHF. This chain joins TRBV30 and TRBJ1-6, with D hard to call. Between the trimmed V and J ends, which lost 3 bases and 6 bases, there was a span of 24 bases. Germline CDR1 GTSNPN, CDR2 SVGIG (reference sequence). This CDR3 spans 18 amino acids.

The CDR3 DNA reads as TGTGCCAGCAGCTTAGCGGTGACAGGGGGGACTGAAGCTTTCTTT. Translating it yields CASSLAVTGGTEAFF. V gene TRBV7-6 combines with J gene TRBJ1-1; 9 bases map to TRBD1. CDR1 is SGHVS, CDR2 FNYEAQ, per germline. The junction had 4 bases not matched to a gene; V was cut back by 0 bases and J by 5 bases. The CDR3 runs to 15 residues.

Of note for this clone: The junction does not match germline at one end; this may be a read error. The chain links TRBV6-2 or TRBV6-3 to TRBJ2-7; no reliable D call. CDR1 MNHEY and CDR2 SVGEGT come from the germline V gene. The CDR3 loop spans 15 amino acids. Here the CDR3 DNA reads TGTGCCAGCAGTTCGCCGACTCGGAGTACCTACGAGCAGTACTTT. Amino acids: CASSSPTRSTYEQYF.